This T cell receptor (beta chain) comes out of a study of CXCR3-negative and CXCR3-positive naive CD8 T cells. Whole-study results and caveats: Hydrophobicity was higher for TRB CDR3s found in CXCR3-positive naive cells than in CXCR3-negative naive cells. High diversity, comparable across both naive subsets, contrasted with much lower diversity in memory CD8+ cells.

On this clonotype itself: Its target is not known.

This CDR3 comprises 13 residues. Germline CDR1 LGHDT, CDR2 YNNKEL (reference sequence). Through 5' RACE with UMI labels, the TRB cDNA libraries were prepared. No DNA is given; TCRdb re-called the 5' RACE reads and lists each CDR3 protein once. The sample is made up of 150,000 to 160,000 distinct CDR3 sequences, and the top ten hold less than 0.55% of it. The sequencing input was naive CXCR3+ CD8+ T cells from blood. Subset defined: CD45RO-CCR7+CD27+CD95- naive CD8+ T cells expressing CXCR3 (TNR3+). This chain links TRBV3-1 with TRBJ2-1. The clonotype was recovered from a human donor in good health. Some clones in this sample may be carry-over from other donors' samples. The CDR3 here is CASSQLYDDEQFF.